The 14 T cell receptor beta chains in this list originate from one sample, sequenced in a study of T cells in Graves' hyperthyroidism and ophthalmopathy. Amplification of TCR beta CDR3 regions was performed using RNA transcripts as template. The TCR CDR3 was amplified in a first-round RT-PCR using the HTBI primer set. One entry per CDR3 protein, called by TCRdb with MiXCR from the multiplex PCR reads. In the table there are some 740,000 distinct CDR3 sequences, 12% to 15% of which are singletons. Input material: blood. These receptors were collected from a woman aged 18-30 years with Graves' hyperthyroidism.

The chain uses TRBV4-2 and TRBJ2-4; a possible D gene is TRBD2 (5 bases). The CDR3 extends over 16 amino acids. V lost 5 bases, J lost 0 bases, and 14 bases lay in between. Germline V lookup: CDR1 LGHNA, CDR2 YNFKEQ. The CDR3 DNA reads as TGTGCCAGCAGCGCCCGAGGGAAGGTAGCCAAAAACATTCAGTACTTC. It codes for CASSARGKVAKNIQYF.

This clonotype showed up many times. This chain connects TRBV30 to TRBJ1-4; D ambiguous. This CDR3 region has 17 residues. Trimming stripped 0 bases from V and 6 bases from J, with 20 bases between. Germline assignment: CDR1 GTSNPN and CDR2 SVGIG (reference sequence). CDR3 in amino acids: CAWSVAKSGKVYEKLFF. As DNA, the CDR3 is TGTGCCTGGAGTGTCGCCAAGTCCGGGAAAGTGTATGAAAAACTGTTTTTT. Looking up the rest from reference TRBV30 and TRBJ1-4 gives the full variable domain: SQTIHQWPATLVQPVGSPLSLECTVEGTSNPNLYWYRQAAGRGLQLLFYSVGIGQISSEVPQNLSASRPQDRQFILSSKKLLLSDSGFYLCAWSVAKSGKVYEKLFFGSGTQLSVL.

The sample holds a few counts of this clonotype. The chain is built from TRBV12-5 and TRBJ2-1; 9 bases line up with TRBD1. The length of the CDR3 is 13 residues. The trim removed 9 bases at V and 6 bases at J, leaving 6 bases unmatched. Germline CDR1 reads LGHNT; CDR2 reads FRNRAP. CDR3 DNA sequence: TGTGCTAGCGGAACAGGGGGCATCAATGAGCAGTTCTTC. This encodes CASGTGGINEQFF.

This clonotype showed up just a few times. The chain uses TRBV11-1 and TRBJ2-1; 10 bases match TRBD2. V was clipped by 4 bases and J by 7 bases; unmatched bases: 16. The length of the CDR3 is 18 residues. The V gene's germline CDR1 is SGHAT and CDR2 FQDESV (reference sequence). Written as DNA, the CDR3 is TGTGCCAGCAGCTCCAGGGGGGCTCTAGCGGGAGTTCGGAATGAGCAGTTCTTC. Encoded protein: CASSSRGALAGVRNEQFF.

This clonotype was recorded a few times. The J gene is TRBJ1-5, the V gene TRBV4-1, with D uncertain. The germline V gene has CDR1 MGHRA and CDR2 YSYEKL. The CDR3 covers 14 residues. Deletions cut 3 bases from V and 1 base from J, with 7 bases between. CDR3 sequence: CASSQWESNQPQHF. CDR3 sequence (DNA): TGCGCCAGCAGCCAGTGGGAAAGCAATCAGCCCCAGCATTTT.

This clonotype was picked up many times. The V call is TRBV7-9, the J call TRBJ2-1; no reliable D call. Germline CDR1 SEHNR, CDR2 FQNEAQ (reference sequence). The V end lost 5 bases, the J end lost 2 bases, and 10 bases lay between the germline ends. This CDR3 has 14 residues. The CDR3 nucleotides are TGTGCCAGCAGCCAAGATGGGACCTACAATGAGCAGTTCTTC. This translates into CASSQDGTYNEQFF.

This clonotype has at least ten counts. The genes are TRBV20-1 and TRBJ2-3; the match to TRBD2 covers 8 bases. The ends lost 2 bases at V and 6 bases at J; junction bases unmatched: 10. The V gene's germline CDR1 is DFQATT and CDR2 SNEGSKA (reference sequence). There are 15 residues in the CDR3. The CDR3 reads CSARTSGIRGDTQYF. CDR3 DNA: TGCAGTGCTAGAACTAGCGGAATCCGGGGGGATACGCAGTATTTT.

The rearrangement uses TRBV7-2 and TRBJ2-2; 10 nucleotides agree with TRBD1. Looked up from germline, CDR1 is SGHTA and CDR2 is FQGNSA. The V segment lost 5 bases and the J segment 7 bases; nucleotides outside the gene matches: 4. The CDR3 is 14 residues long. The CDR3 reads CASSDWTGGGELFF. The CDR3 DNA is TGTGCCAGCAGCGATTGGACAGGGGGCGGGGAGCTGTTTTTT.

This clonotype was observed many times. The CDR3 protein is CASSLAGPVQGGLDTQYF. In DNA, the CDR3 is TGTGCCAGCAGCTTAGCGGGGCCAGTACAGGGTGGGTTAGATACGCAGTATTTT. The chain uses TRBV7-2 and TRBJ2-3, with D possibly being TRBD1 (6 bases). The V gene's germline CDR1 is SGHTA and CDR2 FQGNSA. V lost 0 bases, J lost 5 bases, and 21 bases lay in between. The CDR3 runs 18 residues.

A few counts support this clonotype. V gene TRBV5-1 combines with J gene TRBJ2-1, with a possible D match to TRBD1 (6 bases). V lost 0 bases to trimming and J lost 7 bases, with 11 bases between them. The CDR3 has 14 residues. Germline values: CDR1 SGHRS, CDR2 YFSETQ. DNA for the CDR3: TGCGCCAGCAGCTTGGCCAGGGGACCAAATGAGCAGTTCTTC. It is translated as CASSLARGPNEQFF.

The CDR3 protein is CASSKVDKAETQYF. The DNA of the CDR3 is TGTGCCAGTAGTAAAGTGGATAAAGCGGAGACCCAGTACTTC. V gene TRBV19 combines with J gene TRBJ2-5, with D uncertain. The CDR3 runs 14 residues. The V gene's germline CDR1 is LNHDA and CDR2 SQIVND (reference sequence). V was cut by 4 bases and J by 5 bases, with 14 bases left in between.

This clonotype has at least ten counts. The CDR3, as DNA: TGTGCCAGCAGCCCTAACAGAAGGGAGACCCAGTACTTC. It codes for CASSPNRRETQYF. V and J are TRBV11-2 and TRBJ2-5; no firm D call. V was cut by 5 bases and J by 5 bases, with 12 bases left in between. This CDR3 contains 13 residues. CDR1 is SGHAT, CDR2 FQNNGV, per germline. The full variable domain, its missing parts supplied by reference TRBV11-2 and TRBJ2-5, is EAGVAQSPRYKIIEKRQSVAFWCNPISGHATLYWYQQILGQGPKLLIQFQNNGVVDDSQLPKDRFSAERLKGVDSTLKIQPAKLEDSAVYLCASSPNRRETQYFGPGTRLLVL.

J is TRBJ1-3 and V is TRBV4-1; TRBD1 matches 8 bases. The germline V gene encodes CDR1 MGHRA and CDR2 YSYEKL. CDR3 length equals 17 residues. V dropped 5 bases and J dropped 0; count of bases not matched to a gene: 9. CDR3 coding DNA: TGCGCCAGCAGCGTCACAGGGGGGGATCTCTCTGGAAACACCATATATTTT. Encoded protein: CASSVTGGDLSGNTIYF.

This chain joins TRBV7-3 and TRBJ2-5; TRBD1 or TRBD2 may be the D gene (5 bases each). The germline CDR1 and CDR2 sequences are SGHTA and FQGTGA. The ends were cut back, 5 bases at V and 4 bases at J, with 17 bases in the middle. The CDR3 consists of 15 residues. CDR3 loop: CASSVGDFVGETQYF. The CDR3 nucleotides are TGTGCCAGCAGCGTGGGGGATTTTGTTGGAGAGACCCAGTACTTC.